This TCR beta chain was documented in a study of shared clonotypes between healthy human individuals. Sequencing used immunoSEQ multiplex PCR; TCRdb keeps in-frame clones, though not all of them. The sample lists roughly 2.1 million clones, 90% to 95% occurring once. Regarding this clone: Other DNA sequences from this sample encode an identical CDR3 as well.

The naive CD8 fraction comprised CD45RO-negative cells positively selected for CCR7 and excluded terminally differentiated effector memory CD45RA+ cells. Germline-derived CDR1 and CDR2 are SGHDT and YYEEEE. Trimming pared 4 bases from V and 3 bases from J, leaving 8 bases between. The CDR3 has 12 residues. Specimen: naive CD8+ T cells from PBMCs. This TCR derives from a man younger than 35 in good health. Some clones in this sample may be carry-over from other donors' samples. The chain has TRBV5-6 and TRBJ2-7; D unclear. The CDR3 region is CASSLDDYEQYF. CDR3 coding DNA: TGTGCCAGCAGCCTGGACGACTACGAGCAGTACTTC.